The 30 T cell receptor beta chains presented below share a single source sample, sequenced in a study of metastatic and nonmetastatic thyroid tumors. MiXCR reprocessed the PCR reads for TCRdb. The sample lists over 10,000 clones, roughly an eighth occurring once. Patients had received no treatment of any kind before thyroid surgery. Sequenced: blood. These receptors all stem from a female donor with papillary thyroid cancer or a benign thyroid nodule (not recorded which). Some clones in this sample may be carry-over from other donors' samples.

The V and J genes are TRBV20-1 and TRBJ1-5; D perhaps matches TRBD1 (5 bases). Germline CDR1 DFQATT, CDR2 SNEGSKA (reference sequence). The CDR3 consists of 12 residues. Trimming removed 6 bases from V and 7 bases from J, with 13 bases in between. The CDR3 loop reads CSATTDRQPQHF. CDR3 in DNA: TGCAGTGCAACAACCGACAGACAGCCCCAGCATTTT.

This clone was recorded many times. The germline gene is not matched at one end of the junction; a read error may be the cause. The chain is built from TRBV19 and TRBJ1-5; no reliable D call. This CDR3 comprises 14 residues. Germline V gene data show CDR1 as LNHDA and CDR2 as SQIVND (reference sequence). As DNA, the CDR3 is TGTGCCAGTAGTTCTCGGGGAGGCAACCAGCCCCAGCATTTT. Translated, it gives CASSSRGGNQPQHF.

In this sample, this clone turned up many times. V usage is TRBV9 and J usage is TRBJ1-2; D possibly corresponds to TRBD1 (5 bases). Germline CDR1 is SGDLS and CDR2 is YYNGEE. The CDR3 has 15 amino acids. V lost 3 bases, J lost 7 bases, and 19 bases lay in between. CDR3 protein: CASSADSGTAGGYTF. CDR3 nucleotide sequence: TGTGCCAGCAGCGCGGACTCCGGGACGGCGGGTGGCTACACCTTC.

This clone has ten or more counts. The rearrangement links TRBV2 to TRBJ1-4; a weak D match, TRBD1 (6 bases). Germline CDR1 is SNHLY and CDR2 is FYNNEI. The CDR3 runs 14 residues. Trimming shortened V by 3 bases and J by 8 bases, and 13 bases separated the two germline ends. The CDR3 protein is CASSEVDRQEKLFF. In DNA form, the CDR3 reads TGTGCCAGCAGTGAGGTTGACAGGCAGGAAAAACTGTTTTTT.

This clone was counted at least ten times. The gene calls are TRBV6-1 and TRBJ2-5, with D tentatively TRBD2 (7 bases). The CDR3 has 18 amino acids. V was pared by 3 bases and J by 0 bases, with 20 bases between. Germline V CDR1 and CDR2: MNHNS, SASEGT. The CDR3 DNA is TGTGCCAGCAGTGATGGGTGGGGGGGGGGGGCAGACCAAGAGACCCAGTACTTC. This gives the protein CASSDGWGGGADQETQYF.

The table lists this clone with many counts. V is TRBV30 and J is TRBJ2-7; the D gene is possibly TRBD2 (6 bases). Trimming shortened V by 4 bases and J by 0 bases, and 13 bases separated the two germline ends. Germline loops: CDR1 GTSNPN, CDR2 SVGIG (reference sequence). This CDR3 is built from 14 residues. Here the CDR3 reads CAWTPGDFSYEQYF. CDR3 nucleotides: TGTGCCTGGACCCCTGGGGACTTCTCCTACGAGCAGTACTTC.

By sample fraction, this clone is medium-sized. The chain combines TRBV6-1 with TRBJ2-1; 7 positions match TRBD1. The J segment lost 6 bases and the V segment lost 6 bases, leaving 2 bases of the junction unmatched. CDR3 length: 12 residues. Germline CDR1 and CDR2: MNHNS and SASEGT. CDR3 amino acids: CASRGQFNEQFF. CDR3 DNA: TGTGCCAGCAGGGGACAGTTCAATGAGCAGTTCTTC.

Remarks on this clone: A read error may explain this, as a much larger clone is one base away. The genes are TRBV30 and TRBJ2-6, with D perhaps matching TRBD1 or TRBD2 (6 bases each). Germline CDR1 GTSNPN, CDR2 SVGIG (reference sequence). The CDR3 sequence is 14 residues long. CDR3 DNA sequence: TGTGCCGGGATGGGGTTAACGGGGGCCAACGTCCCGACTTTC. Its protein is CAGMGLTGANVPTF.

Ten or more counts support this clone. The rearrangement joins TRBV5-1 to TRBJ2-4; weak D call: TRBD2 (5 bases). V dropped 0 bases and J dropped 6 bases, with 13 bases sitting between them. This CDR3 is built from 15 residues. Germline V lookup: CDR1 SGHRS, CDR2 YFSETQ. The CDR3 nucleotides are TGCGCCAGCAGCTTGGTCCCCGTGGCGGGAAACATTCAGTACTTC. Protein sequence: CASSLVPVAGNIQYF.

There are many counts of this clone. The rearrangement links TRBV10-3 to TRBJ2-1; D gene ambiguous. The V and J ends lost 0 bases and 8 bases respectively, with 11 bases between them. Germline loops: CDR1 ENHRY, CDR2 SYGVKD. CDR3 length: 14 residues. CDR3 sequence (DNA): TGTGCCATCAGTGAGTCGAAGGGCTTCGATGAGCAGTTCTTC. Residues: CAISESKGFDEQFF.

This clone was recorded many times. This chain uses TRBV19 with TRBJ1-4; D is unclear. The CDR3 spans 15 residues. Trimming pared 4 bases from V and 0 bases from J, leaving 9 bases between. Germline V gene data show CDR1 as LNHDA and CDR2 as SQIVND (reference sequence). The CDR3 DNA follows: TGTGCCAGTAGTACGCTAACTGCAACTAATGAAAAACTGTTTTTT. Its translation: CASSTLTATNEKLFF.

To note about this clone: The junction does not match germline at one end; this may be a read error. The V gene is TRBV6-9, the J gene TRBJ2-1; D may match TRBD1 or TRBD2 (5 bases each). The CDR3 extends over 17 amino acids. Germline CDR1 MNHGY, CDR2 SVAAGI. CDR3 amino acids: CASRDSIAGTGINEQFF. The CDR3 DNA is TGCGCCAGCAGGGATTCCATAGCAGGGACGGGAATCAATGAGCAGTTCTTC.

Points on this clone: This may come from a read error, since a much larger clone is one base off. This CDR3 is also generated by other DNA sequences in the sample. The CDR3 spells CASSAPPYAGEVTDTQYF. CDR3 DNA: TGTGCCAGCAGCGCTCCCCCTTATGCGGGGGAGGTCACAGATACGCAGTATTTT. The chain uses TRBV9 and TRBJ2-3, with 7 bases identical to TRBD2. Germline CDR1 SGDLS, CDR2 YYNGEE. The CDR3 runs to 18 residues. The V segment lost 3 bases and the J segment 2 bases; nucleotides outside the gene matches: 15. The variable domain in full, with the rest retrieved from reference TRBV9 and TRBJ2-3, is DSGVTQTPKHLITATGQRVTLRCSPRSGDLSVYWYQQSLDQGLQFLIQYYNGEERAKGNILERFSAQQFPDLHSELNLSSLELGDSALYFCASSAPPYAGEVTDTQYFGPGTRLTVL.

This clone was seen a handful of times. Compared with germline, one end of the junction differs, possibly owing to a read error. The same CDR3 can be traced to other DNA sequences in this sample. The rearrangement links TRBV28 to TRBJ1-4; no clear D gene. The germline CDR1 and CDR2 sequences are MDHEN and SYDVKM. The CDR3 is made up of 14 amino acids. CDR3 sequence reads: CAGSLRAGLGKLFF. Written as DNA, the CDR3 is TGTGCCGGCAGTTTACGGGCAGGTCTTGGAAAACTGTTTTTT.

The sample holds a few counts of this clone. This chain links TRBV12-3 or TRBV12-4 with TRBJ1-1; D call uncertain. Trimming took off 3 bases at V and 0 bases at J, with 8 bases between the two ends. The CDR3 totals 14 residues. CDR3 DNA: TGTGCCAGCAGTTTTGAGTCTCTGAACACTGAAGCTTTCTTT. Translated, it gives CASSFESLNTEAFF.

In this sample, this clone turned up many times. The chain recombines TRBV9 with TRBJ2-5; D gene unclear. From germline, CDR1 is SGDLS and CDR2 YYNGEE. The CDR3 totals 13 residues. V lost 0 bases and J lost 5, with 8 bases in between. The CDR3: CASSVAGYETQYF. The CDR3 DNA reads TGTGCCAGCAGCGTAGCTGGGTACGAGACCCAGTACTTC.

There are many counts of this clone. The CDR3 nucleotides are TGCGCCAGCAGTTCTCAGAGCTCCTACAATGAGCAGTTCTTC. Translation gives CASSSQSSYNEQFF. The genes are TRBV5-1 and TRBJ2-1; no reliable D call. Germline CDR1 is SGHRS and CDR2 is YFSETQ. The CDR3 loop spans 14 amino acids. Trimming stripped 5 bases from V and 0 bases from J, with 9 bases between.

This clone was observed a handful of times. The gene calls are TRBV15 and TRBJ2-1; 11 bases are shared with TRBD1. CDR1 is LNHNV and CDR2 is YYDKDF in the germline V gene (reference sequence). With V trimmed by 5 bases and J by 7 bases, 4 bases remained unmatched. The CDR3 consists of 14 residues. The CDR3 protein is CATSAGTGGNEQFF. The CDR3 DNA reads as TGTGCCACCAGCGCCGGGACAGGGGGGAATGAGCAGTTCTTC. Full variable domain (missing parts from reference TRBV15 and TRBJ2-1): DAMVIQNPRYQVTQFGKPVTLSCSQTLNHNVMYWYQQKSSQAPKLLFHYYDKDFNNEADTPDNFQSRRPNTSFCFLDIRSPGLGDTAMYLCATSAGTGGNEQFFGPGTRLTVL.

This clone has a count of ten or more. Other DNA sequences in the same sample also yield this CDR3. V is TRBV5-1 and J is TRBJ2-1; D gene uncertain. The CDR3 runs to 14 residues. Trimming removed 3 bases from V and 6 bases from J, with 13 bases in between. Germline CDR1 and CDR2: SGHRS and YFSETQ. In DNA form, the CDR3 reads TGCGCCAGCAGCTCTGGCGCTTTGATCAATGAGCAGTTCTTC. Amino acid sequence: CASSSGALINEQFF.

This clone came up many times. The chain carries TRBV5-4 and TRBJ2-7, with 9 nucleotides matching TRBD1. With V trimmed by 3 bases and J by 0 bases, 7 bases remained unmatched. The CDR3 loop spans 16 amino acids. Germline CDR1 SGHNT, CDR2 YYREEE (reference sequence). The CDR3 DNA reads TGTGCCAGCAGCTACCCGACGGGACAGGGCTCCTACGAGCAGTACTTC. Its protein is CASSYPTGQGSYEQYF.

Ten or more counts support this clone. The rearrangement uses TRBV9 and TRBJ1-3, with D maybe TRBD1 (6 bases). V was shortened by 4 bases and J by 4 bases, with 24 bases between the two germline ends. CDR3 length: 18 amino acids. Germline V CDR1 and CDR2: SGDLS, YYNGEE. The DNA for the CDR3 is TGTGCCAGCAGCCGGGACACCGGTCAGGGGTTCTCAGGAAACACCATATATTTT. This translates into CASSRDTGQGFSGNTIYF.

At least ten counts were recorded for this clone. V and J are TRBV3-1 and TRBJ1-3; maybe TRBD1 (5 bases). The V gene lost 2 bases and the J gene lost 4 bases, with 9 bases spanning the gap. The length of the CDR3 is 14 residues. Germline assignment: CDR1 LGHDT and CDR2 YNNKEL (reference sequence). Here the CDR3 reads CASSQRGTGNTIYF. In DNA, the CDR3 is TGTGCCAGCAGCCAAAGGGGAACCGGAAACACCATATATTTT.

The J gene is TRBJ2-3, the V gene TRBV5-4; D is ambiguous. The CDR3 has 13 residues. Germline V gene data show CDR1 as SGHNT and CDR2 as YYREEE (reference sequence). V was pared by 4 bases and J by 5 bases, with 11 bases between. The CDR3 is CASSPSLLDTQYF. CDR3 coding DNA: TGTGCCAGCAGCCCCAGCCTGTTAGATACGCAGTATTTT. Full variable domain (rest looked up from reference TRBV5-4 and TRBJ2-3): ETGVTQSPTHLIKTRGQQVTLRCSSQSGHNTVSWYQQALGQGPQFIFQYYREEENGRGNFPPRFSGLQFPNYSSELNVNALELDDSALYLCASSPSLLDTQYFGPGTRLTVL.

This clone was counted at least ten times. Here the CDR3 DNA reads TGTGCCAGCAGCTTGGCTCAAGAGACCCAGTACTTC. The encoded protein is CASSLAQETQYF. This sequence joins TRBV11-2 and TRBJ2-5; D call uncertain. The germline V and J ends were trimmed by 3 bases and 2 bases, with 4 bases remaining between them. CDR3 length equals 12 residues. Germline V CDR1 and CDR2: SGHAT, FQNNGV. Looking up the rest from reference TRBV11-2 and TRBJ2-5 gives the full variable domain: EAGVAQSPRYKIIEKRQSVAFWCNPISGHATLYWYQQILGQGPKLLIQFQNNGVVDDSQLPKDRFSAERLKGVDSTLKIQPAKLEDSAVYLCASSLAQETQYFGPGTRLLVL.

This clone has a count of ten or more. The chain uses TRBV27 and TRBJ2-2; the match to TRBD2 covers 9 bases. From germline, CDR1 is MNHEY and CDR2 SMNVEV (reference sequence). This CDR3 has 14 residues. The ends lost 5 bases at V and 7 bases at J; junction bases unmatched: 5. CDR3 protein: CASSRLAVGGELFF. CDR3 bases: TGTGCCAGCAGTAGACTAGCGGTGGGCGGGGAGCTGTTTTTT.

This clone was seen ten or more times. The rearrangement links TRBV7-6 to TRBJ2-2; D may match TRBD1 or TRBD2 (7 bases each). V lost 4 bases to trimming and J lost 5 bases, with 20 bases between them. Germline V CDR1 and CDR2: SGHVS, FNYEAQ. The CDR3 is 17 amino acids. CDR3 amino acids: CASSYQPGGARTGELFF. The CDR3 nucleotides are TGTGCCAGCAGCTACCAGCCAGGGGGGGCGAGAACCGGGGAGCTGTTTTTT.

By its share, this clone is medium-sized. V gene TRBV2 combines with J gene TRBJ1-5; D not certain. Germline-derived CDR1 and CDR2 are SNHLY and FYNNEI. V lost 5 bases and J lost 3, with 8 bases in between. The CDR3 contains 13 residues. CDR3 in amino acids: CASSYGDNQPQHF. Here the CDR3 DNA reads TGTGCCAGCAGTTATGGGGACAATCAGCCCCAGCATTTT. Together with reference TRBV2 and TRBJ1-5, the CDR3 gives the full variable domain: EPEVTQTPSHQVTQMGQEVILRCVPISNHLYFYWYRQILGQKVEFLVSFYNNEISEKSEIFDDQFSVERPDGSNFTLKIRSTKLEDSAMYFCASSYGDNQPQHFGDGTRLSIL.

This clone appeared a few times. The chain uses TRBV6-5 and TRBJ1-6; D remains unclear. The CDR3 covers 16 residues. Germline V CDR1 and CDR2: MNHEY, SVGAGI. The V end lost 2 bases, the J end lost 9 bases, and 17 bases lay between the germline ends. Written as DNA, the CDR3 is TGTGCCAGCAGTTACGGAGTCAGTTCGTGGAGTTCACCCCTCCACTTT. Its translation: CASSYGVSSWSSPLHF.

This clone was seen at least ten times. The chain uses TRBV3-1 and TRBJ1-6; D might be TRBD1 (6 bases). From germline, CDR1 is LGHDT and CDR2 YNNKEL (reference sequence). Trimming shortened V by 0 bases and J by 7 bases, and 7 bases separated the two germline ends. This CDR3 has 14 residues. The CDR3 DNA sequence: TGTGCCAGCAGCCAAGAAACAGGGAATTCACCCCTCCACTTT. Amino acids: CASSQETGNSPLHF.

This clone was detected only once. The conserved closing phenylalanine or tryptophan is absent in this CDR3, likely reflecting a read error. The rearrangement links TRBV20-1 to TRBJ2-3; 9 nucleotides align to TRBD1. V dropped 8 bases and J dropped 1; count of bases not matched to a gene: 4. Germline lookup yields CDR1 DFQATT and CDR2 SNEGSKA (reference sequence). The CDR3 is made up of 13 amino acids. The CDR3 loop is CSTWTGGTDTQYL. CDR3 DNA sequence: TGCAGTACCTGGACAGGGGGCACAGATACGCAGTATTTG.